Below, 23 T cell receptor beta chains from the same sample are listed, as sequenced in a study of shared clonotypes between healthy human individuals. Only CD45RO-negative cells positively selected for CCR7 counted as naive CD8 cells, so terminally differentiated effector memory CD45RA+ cells were excluded. This table comes from immunoSEQ multiplex PCR, and its TCRdb copy is limited to in-frame clones, with some not included. The sample includes 500,000 to 700,000 clones, around 95% of them seen just once. Input material: naive CD8+ T cells sorted from blood. These receptors were collected from a woman aged 30 to 39 in good health.

The chain uses TRBV5-6 and TRBJ2-7, with no clear D. V gave up 0 bases and J gave up 2 bases, with 9 bases separating them. CDR1 is SGHDT, CDR2 YYEEEE, per germline. There are 14 residues in the CDR3. The CDR3 is CASSLGTLAYEQYF. The CDR3 nucleotides read TGTGCCAGCAGCTTGGGGACCCTAGCCTACGAGCAGTACTTC.

The V and J genes are TRBV7-9 and TRBJ1-1; tentatively, D is TRBD1 (5 bases). This CDR3 comprises 14 residues. In germline, CDR1 is SEHNR, CDR2 FQNEAQ (reference sequence). Trimming pared 1 base from V and 11 bases from J, leaving 17 bases between. The CDR3 spells CASSLVSSRVAAFF. The CDR3 coding sequence is TGTGCCAGCAGCTTAGTCAGTAGCAGGGTTGCGGCTTTCTTT.

The J gene is TRBJ1-6, the V gene TRBV6-1, with TRBD1 matching 7 bases. There are 16 residues in the CDR3. J gave up 0 bases and V 4 bases, and 3 bases lay outside the gene matches. CDR1 is MNHNS, CDR2 SASEGT, per germline. The CDR3 DNA follows: TGTGCCAGCAGTGCCTGGGACAGCTCCTATAATTCACCCCTCCACTTT. Translated, it gives CASSAWDSSYNSPLHF.

The J gene is TRBJ2-2, the V gene TRBV29-1; 7 bases fit TRBD1. V gave up 6 bases and J gave up 1 base; unmatched junction bases: 2. Germline V CDR1 and CDR2: SQVTM, ANQGSEA. The CDR3 runs 13 residues. The CDR3 bases are TGCAGCGTGAGGACAGGGAACACCGGGGAGCTGTTTTTT. It specifies CSVRTGNTGELFF.

This sequence joins TRBV14 and TRBJ2-7; maybe TRBD2 (6 bases). Trimming removed 3 bases from V and 6 bases from J, with 9 bases in between. The CDR3 spans 12 residues. Germline values: CDR1 SGHDN, CDR2 FVKESK. The CDR3 region has the DNA TGTGCCAGCAGCCACGGGCGGGGCGAGCAGTACTTC. It yields the protein CASSHGRGEQYF.

The chain carries TRBV7-9 and TRBJ2-2; 7 nucleotides agree with TRBD1. Germline trimming cut 5 bases from V and 7 bases from J; bases unmatched to any gene: 10. Germline V CDR1 and CDR2: SEHNR, FQNEAQ (reference sequence). CDR3 size: 15 residues. The CDR3 here is CASSHRTGEIGELFF. CDR3 nucleotides: TGTGCCAGCAGCCACCGAACAGGGGAGATCGGGGAGCTGTTTTTT.

The chain carries TRBV21-1 and TRBJ2-6; the tabulated D call, TRBD1, remains unverified against the DNA. TRBV21-1 is flagged as a pseudogene. The CDR3 runs to 18 residues. The DNA for the CDR3 is TGTGCCAGCAGCAAGAGAGCAGGAAAAAGCTCTGGGGCCAACGTCCTGACTTTC. Translating it yields CASSKRAGKSSGANVLTF.

The chain has TRBV5-4 and TRBJ2-7, with 8 bases that match TRBD1. Germline assignment: CDR1 SGHNT and CDR2 YYREEE (reference sequence). The J segment lost 7 bases and the V segment lost 4 bases, leaving 16 bases of the junction unmatched. CDR3 length: 16 residues. Written as DNA, the CDR3 is TGTGCCAGCAGCGTTGACAGGGGTACCATCTCGGGGGAGCAGTACTTC. Amino acids: CASSVDRGTISGEQYF.

The V gene is TRBV4-2, the J gene TRBJ2-7; D is unresolved. The CDR3 extends over 15 amino acids. Germline values: CDR1 LGHNA, CDR2 YNFKEQ. Trimming removed 1 base at V and 5 bases at J, with 15 bases between. This CDR3 is CASSQGNLGYNEQYF. The DNA of the CDR3 is TGTGCCAGCAGCCAAGGAAACCTAGGGTATAACGAGCAGTACTTC.

The gene calls are TRBV4-1 and TRBJ2-7, with 9 bases that match TRBD2. The CDR3 has 15 residues. Germline CDR1 MGHRA, CDR2 YSYEKL. V shed 2 bases and J 3 bases; nucleotides not matched to a gene: 5. The CDR3 loop reads CASSQQGLAGYEQYF. The CDR3, as DNA: TGCGCCAGCAGCCAACAGGGACTAGCCGGCTACGAGCAGTACTTC.

The V gene is TRBV7-9, the J gene TRBJ2-7; D gene uncertain. V shed 1 base and J shed 2 bases, with 12 bases lying between them. CDR3 length equals 15 residues. Germline V lookup: CDR1 SEHNR, CDR2 FQNEAQ (reference sequence). The CDR3: CASSLVGRHTYEQYF. In nucleotides, the CDR3 is TGTGCCAGCAGCTTAGTTGGAAGGCACACCTACGAGCAGTACTTC.

The gene calls are TRBV27 and TRBJ1-1; D is unresolved. V dropped 1 base and J dropped 1 base, with 4 bases sitting between them. The CDR3 is 13 amino acids. The germline V gene has CDR1 MNHEY and CDR2 SMNVEV (reference sequence). The CDR3 nucleotides read TGTGCCAGCAGTTTATATAAGAACACTGAAGCTTTCTTT. Protein product: CASSLYKNTEAFF.

The chain employs TRBV21-1 and TRBJ2-7; the table's D call TRBD1 went unverified against the DNA. TRBV21-1 is annotated as a pseudogene. The CDR3 has 15 amino acids. CDR3 region: CASSQGQTNRSEQYF. CDR3 DNA sequence: TGTGCCAGCTCCCAGGGACAGACTAACCGGTCCGAGCAGTACTTC.

The V and J genes are TRBV28 and TRBJ1-2; D gene ambiguous. The CDR3 totals 12 residues. Looked up from germline, CDR1 is MDHEN and CDR2 is SYDVKM. V lost 7 bases and J lost 2, with 8 bases in between. CDR3 residues: CASKARNYGYTF. Written as DNA, the CDR3 is TGTGCCAGCAAGGCGAGAAACTATGGCTACACCTTC.

The rearrangement joins TRBV7-8 to TRBJ2-2, with D maybe TRBD1 (6 bases). The CDR3 has 16 amino acids. Germline lookup yields CDR1 SGHVS and CDR2 FQNEAQ. V gave up 5 bases and J gave up 6 bases, with 19 bases separating them. CDR3 residues: CASSIPGTIESGELFF. The CDR3 coding sequence is TGTGCCAGCAGCATCCCCGGGACAATTGAATCCGGGGAGCTGTTTTTT.

In its sample, this clone was seen once. V and J are TRBV7-8 and TRBJ2-7; no clear D gene. This CDR3 comprises 13 residues. Trimming pared 5 bases from V and 3 bases from J, leaving 11 bases between. Per germline, CDR1 SGHVS and CDR2 FQNEAQ. CDR3 loop: CASSPVVGYEQYF. The DNA of the CDR3 is TGTGCCAGCAGCCCCGTGGTGGGCTACGAGCAGTACTTC.

V and J are TRBV28 and TRBJ2-7, with D unresolved. Germline lookup yields CDR1 MDHEN and CDR2 SYDVKM. Deletions cut 10 bases from V and 2 bases from J, with 12 bases between. This CDR3 has 12 amino acids. The CDR3 bases are TGTGCCACCACGGACGGAACCTACGAGCAGTACTTC. It is translated as CATTDGTYEQYF.

This chain connects TRBV10-2 to TRBJ1-1; D might be TRBD1 (5 bases). The germline V gene encodes CDR1 WSHSY and CDR2 SAAADI. The CDR3 length is 11 residues. The ends were cut back, 3 bases at V and 6 bases at J, with 5 bases in the middle. The CDR3 nucleotides read TGCGCCAGCAGTGAACAGGCTGAAGCTTTCTTT. Its translation is CASSEQAEAFF.

This chain connects TRBV6-1 to TRBJ2-1; the D is unclear. Germline CDR1 reads MNHNS; CDR2 reads SASEGT. Trimming removed 0 bases from V and 0 bases from J, with 18 bases in between. The CDR3 runs 19 residues. CDR3 region: CASSEALGVQQISYNEQFF. As DNA, the CDR3 is TGTGCCAGCAGTGAAGCGCTTGGGGTACAGCAAATCTCCTACAATGAGCAGTTCTTC.

The chain carries TRBV29-1 and TRBJ2-1, with 9 bases aligning to TRBD1. Unmatched junction bases numbered 7, after V lost 3 bases and J lost 7 bases. This CDR3 has 14 residues. The V gene's germline CDR1 is SQVTM and CDR2 ANQGSEA. CDR3 bases: TGCAGCGTTGATCTAGACAGGGGGTCGAATGAGCAGTTCTTC. As protein: CSVDLDRGSNEQFF.

On this clone itself: In the same sample, other DNA sequences code for this CDR3. The V and J genes are TRBV27 and TRBJ2-1, with D unclear. V was pared by 0 bases and J by 6 bases, with 6 bases between. The CDR3 contains 13 residues. Germline CDR1 reads MNHEY; CDR2 reads SMNVEV (reference sequence). The CDR3 loop reads CASSLSLGNEQFF. DNA of the CDR3: TGTGCCAGCAGTTTATCCCTTGGCAATGAGCAGTTCTTC.

The chain links TRBV29-1 to TRBJ1-1; D is unresolved. This CDR3 comprises 16 residues. Germline CDR1 SQVTM, CDR2 ANQGSEA. V lost 2 bases and J 1 base, leaving 17 bases between the germline ends. CDR3 nucleotide sequence: TGCAGCGTTGAACAAACCTTTGGGGTCGCGAACACTGAAGCTTTCTTT. This sequence encodes CSVEQTFGVANTEAFF.

The V gene is TRBV27, the J gene TRBJ2-7, with D hard to call. V lost 7 bases and J 3 bases, leaving 10 bases between the germline ends. The germline V gene encodes CDR1 MNHEY and CDR2 SMNVEV (reference sequence). The CDR3 runs 12 residues. The CDR3: CASNPPGYEQYF. CDR3 DNA: TGTGCCAGCAATCCCCCGGGCTACGAGCAGTACTTC.